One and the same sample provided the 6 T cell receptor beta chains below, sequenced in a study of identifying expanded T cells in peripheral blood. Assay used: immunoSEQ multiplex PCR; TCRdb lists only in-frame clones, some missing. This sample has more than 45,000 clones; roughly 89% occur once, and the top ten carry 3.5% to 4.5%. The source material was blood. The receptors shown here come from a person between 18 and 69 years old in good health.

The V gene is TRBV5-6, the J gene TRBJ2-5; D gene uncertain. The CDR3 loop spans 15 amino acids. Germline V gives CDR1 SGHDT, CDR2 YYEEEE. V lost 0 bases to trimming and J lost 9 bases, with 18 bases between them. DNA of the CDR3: TGTGCCAGCAGCTTGGCCGGTGAGCCCCTTGGGTCCCAGTACTTC. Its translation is CASSLAGEPLGSQYF.

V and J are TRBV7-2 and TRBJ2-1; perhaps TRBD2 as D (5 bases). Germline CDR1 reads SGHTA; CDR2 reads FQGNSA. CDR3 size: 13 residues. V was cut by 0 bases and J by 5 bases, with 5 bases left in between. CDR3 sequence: CASSLAGDNEQFF. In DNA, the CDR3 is TGTGCCAGCAGCTTAGCGGGAGACAATGAGCAGTTCTTC.

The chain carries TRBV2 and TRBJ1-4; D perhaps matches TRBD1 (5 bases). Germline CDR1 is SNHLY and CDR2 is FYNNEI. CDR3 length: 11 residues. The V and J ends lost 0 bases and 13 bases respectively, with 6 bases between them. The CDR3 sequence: CASSEAGGLFF. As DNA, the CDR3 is TGTGCCAGCAGTGAAGCGGGGGGACTGTTTTTT.

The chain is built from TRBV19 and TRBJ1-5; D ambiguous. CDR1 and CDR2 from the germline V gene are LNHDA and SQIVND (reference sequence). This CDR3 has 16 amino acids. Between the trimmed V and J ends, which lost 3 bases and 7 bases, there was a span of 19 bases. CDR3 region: CASSIDGLQFWQPQHF. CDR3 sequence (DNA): TGTGCCAGTAGTATCGACGGTCTTCAGTTCTGGCAGCCCCAGCATTTT. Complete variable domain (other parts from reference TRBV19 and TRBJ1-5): DGGITQSPKYLFRKEGQNVTLSCEQNLNHDAMYWYRQDPGQGLRLIYYSQIVNDFQKGDIAEGYSVSREKKESFPLTVTSAQKNPTAFYLCASSIDGLQFWQPQHFGDGTRLSIL.

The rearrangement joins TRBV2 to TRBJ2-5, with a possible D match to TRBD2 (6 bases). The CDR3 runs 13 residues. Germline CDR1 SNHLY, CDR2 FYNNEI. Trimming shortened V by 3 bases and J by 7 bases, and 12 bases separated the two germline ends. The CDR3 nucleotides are TGTGCCAGCAGTGACTTGGCGGGGTTGACCCAGTACTTC. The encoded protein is CASSDLAGLTQYF.

The CDR3 loop is CASTTLGLAGNNEQFF. The CDR3 bases are TGTGCCAGCACCACCCTGGGACTAGCGGGGAACAATGAGCAGTTCTTC. The gene calls are TRBV5-4 and TRBJ2-1; 13 nucleotides match TRBD2. Germline assignment: CDR1 SGHNT and CDR2 YYREEE (reference sequence). The CDR3 loop spans 16 amino acids. V trimming: 6 bases; J trimming: 5 bases; junction bases outside the gene matches: 8.